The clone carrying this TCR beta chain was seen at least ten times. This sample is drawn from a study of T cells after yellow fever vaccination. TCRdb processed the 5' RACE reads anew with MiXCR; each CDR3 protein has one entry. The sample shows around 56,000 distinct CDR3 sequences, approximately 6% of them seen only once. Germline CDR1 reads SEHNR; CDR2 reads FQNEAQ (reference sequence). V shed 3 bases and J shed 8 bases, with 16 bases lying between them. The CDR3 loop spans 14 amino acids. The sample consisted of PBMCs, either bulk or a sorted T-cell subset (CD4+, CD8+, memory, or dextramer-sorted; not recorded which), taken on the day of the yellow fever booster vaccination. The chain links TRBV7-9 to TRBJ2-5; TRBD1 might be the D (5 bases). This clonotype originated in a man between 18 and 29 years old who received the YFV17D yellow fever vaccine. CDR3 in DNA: TGTGCCAGCAGCTTTTTCCGGGCCCAGGGAACCCAGTACTTC. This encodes CASSFFRAQGTQYF. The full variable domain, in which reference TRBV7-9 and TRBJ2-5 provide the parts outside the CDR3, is DTGVSQNPRHKITKRGQNVTFRCDPISEHNRLYWYRQTLGQGPEFLTYFQNEAQLEKSRLLSDRFSAERPKGSFSTLEIQRTEQGDSAMYLCASSFFRAQGTQYFGPGTRLLVL.